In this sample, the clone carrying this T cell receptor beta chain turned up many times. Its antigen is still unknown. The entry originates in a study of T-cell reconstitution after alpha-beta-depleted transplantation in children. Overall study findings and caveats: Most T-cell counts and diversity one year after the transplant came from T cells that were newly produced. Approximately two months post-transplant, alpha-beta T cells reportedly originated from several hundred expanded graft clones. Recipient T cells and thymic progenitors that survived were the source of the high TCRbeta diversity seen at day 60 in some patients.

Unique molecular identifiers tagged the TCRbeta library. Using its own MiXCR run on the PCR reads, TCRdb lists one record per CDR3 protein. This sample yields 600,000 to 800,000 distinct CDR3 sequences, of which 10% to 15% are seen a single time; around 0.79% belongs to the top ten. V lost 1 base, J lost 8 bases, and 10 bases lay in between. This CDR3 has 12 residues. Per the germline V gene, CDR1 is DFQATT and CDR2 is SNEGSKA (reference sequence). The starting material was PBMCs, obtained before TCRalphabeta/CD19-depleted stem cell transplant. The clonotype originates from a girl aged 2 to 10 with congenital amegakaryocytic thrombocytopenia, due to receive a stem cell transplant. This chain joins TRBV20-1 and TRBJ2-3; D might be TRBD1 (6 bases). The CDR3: CSARGLGGTQYF. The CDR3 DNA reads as TGCAGTGCTAGAGGGCTAGGGGGTACGCAGTATTTT.